These 3 T cell receptor beta chains came from one sample sequenced in a study of response to subunit inactivated influenza vaccine. TCRdb ran MiXCR on the RT-PCR reads and lists one entry per CDR3 protein. Of around 600,000 distinct CDR3 sequences listed, around 11% are singletons. This sample also appeared in a second study, on T cells expressing NK-cell markers. That paper states: With UMIs, 5'RACE template switching was used to make TCR beta cDNA.

The material was PBMCs from blood, obtained on the day of vaccination. Receptors were obtained from a man between 50 and 59 years old who received an inactivated influenza vaccine.

This clonotype was found a few times. The J gene is TRBJ1-1, the V gene TRBV7-9; D is ambiguous. Germline V lookup: CDR1 SEHNR, CDR2 FQNEAQ (reference sequence). The CDR3 is made up of 12 amino acids. The V gene lost 10 bases and the J gene lost 0 bases, with 9 bases spanning the gap. The CDR3: CAIPRLNTEAFF. CDR3 bases: TGTGCCATCCCCAGGCTGAACACTGAAGCTTTCTTT.

The chain is built from TRBV4-2 and TRBJ2-7; tentatively, D is TRBD2 (6 bases). Germline CDR1 LGHNA, CDR2 YNFKEQ. The CDR3 has 14 residues. V was clipped by 0 bases and J by 7 bases, with 13 bases between them. The CDR3 protein is CASSQDVGGVEQYF. The CDR3 coding sequence is TGTGCCAGCAGCCAAGATGTGGGAGGTGTTGAGCAGTACTTC.

The chain carries TRBV4-2 and TRBJ2-4, with a tentative D call TRBD1 (6 bases). Germline V gene sequence: CDR1 LGHNA, CDR2 YNFKEQ. This CDR3 has 15 residues. The V end lost 4 bases, the J end lost 5 bases, and 15 bases lay between the germline ends. CDR3: CASSPPDSLQNIQYF. In nucleotides, the CDR3 is TGTGCCAGCAGCCCCCCGGACAGTCTACAAAACATTCAGTACTTC.